This T cell receptor beta chain derives from a study of blood T cell repertoires in COVID-19. Study as a whole: PBMCs, B-cell-depleted T cells, or T cells provided the cDNA or gDNA that made up the material.

Sequenced by immunoSEQ multiplex PCR; TCRdb stores in-frame clones only, minus some. The table shows over 50,000 clones, with around 90% occurring only once. The germline V gene encodes CDR1 LNHNV and CDR2 YYDKDF (reference sequence). This CDR3 has 17 residues. V trimming: 1 base; J trimming: 3 bases; junction bases outside the gene matches: 11. The receptor comes from a human donor with active COVID-19. The donor label of this sample is uncertain. J is TRBJ2-5 and V is TRBV15, with 7 bases aligning to TRBD1. Sequenced sample: peripheral blood. The CDR3 nucleotides are TGTGCCACCAGCAGAGGGGGGTTTAGGACAGGAGAAGAGACCCAGTACTTC. Translated, it gives CATSRGGFRTGEETQYF.